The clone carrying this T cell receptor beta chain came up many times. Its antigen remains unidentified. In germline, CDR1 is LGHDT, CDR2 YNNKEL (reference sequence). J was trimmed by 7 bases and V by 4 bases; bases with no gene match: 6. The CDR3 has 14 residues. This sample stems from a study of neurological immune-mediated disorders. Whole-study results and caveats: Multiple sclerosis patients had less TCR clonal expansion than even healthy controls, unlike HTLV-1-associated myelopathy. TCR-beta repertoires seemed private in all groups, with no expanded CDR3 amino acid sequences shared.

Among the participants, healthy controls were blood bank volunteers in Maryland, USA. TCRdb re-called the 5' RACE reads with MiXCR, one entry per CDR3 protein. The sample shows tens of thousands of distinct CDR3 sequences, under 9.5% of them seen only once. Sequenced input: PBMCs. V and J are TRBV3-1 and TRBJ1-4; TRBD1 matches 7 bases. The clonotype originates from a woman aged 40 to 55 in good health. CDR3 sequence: CASSLQGRREKLFF. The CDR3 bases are TGTGCCAGCAGCCTACAGGGGCGGCGTGAAAAACTGTTTTTT.